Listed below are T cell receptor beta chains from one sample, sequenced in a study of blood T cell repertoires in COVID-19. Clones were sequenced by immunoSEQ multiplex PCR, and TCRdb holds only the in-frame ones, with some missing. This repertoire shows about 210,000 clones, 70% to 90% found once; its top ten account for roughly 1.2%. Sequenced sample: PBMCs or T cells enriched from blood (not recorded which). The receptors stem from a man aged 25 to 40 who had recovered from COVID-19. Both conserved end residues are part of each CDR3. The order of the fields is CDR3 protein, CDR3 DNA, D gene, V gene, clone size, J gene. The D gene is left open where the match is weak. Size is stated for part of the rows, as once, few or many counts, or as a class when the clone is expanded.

CASSRTGGYKRDYGYTF	TGTGCCAGCTCTCGGACAGGGGGATATAAACGGGACTATGGCTACACCTTC	TRBD1	TRBV18	.	TRBJ1-2
CASSQGRRTVDNEQFF	TGCGCCAGCAGCCAAGGAAGGAGGACAGTTGACAATGAGCAGTTCTTC	.	TRBV4-1	.	TRBJ2-1
CASSYTLQGVSGNTIYF	TGTGCCAGCAGTTATACTCTACAGGGGGTATCTGGAAACACCATATATTTT	TRBD1	TRBV2	.	TRBJ1-3
CASSISGTSSIEQFF	TGTGCCAGTAGTATAAGCGGGACTAGTTCGATTGAGCAGTTCTTC	TRBD2	TRBV19	.	TRBJ2-1
CASSLAGGPSTEAFF	TGTGCCAGCAGCTTGGCCGGCGGCCCCAGCACTGAAGCTTTCTTT	.	TRBV5-4	.	TRBJ1-1
CASSLAADRGYF	TGTGCCAGCAGCTTAGCCGCCGACAGAGGGTACTTC	.	TRBV11-2	.	TRBJ2-7
CSVPRTDLYGYTF	TGCAGCGTACCCAGGACAGACCTCTATGGCTACACCTTC	.	TRBV29-1	.	TRBJ1-2
CASTDTPGQRSTDTQYF	TGTGCCAGCACCGATACTCCGGGACAGCGAAGCACAGATACGCAGTATTTT	TRBD1	TRBV28	.	TRBJ2-3
CASSYVRGFNEKLFF	TGTGCCAGCAGTTACGTACGCGGTTTTAATGAAAAACTGTTTTTT	.	TRBV6-2/TRBV6-3	.	TRBJ1-4
CASSLATGRHNSPLHF	TGTGCCAGCAGCTTGGCGACAGGGAGACATAATTCACCCCTCCACTTT	TRBD1	TRBV5-6	.	TRBJ1-6
CASSPGGVANQPQHF	TGTGCCAGCAGTCCCGGGGGGGTTGCCAATCAGCCCCAGCATTTT	.	TRBV28	.	TRBJ1-5
CASSRRTGGTGSSYNEQFF	TGCGCCAGCAGCCGTAGGACAGGGGGTACGGGAAGCTCCTACAATGAGCAGTTCTTC	TRBD1	TRBV4-3	.	TRBJ2-1
CASSYGSGETGELFF	TGTGCCAGCAGTTACGGAAGCGGGGAAACCGGGGAGCTGTTTTTT	TRBD2	TRBV6-5	.	TRBJ2-2
CASSLGGTGQAYEQYF	TGCGCCAGCAGCTTGGGGGGGACAGGGCAAGCCTACGAGCAGTACTTC	TRBD1	TRBV5-1	.	TRBJ2-7
CASSVGRGETQYF	TGTGCCAGCAGCGTAGGCAGGGGAGAGACCCAGTACTTC	.	TRBV9	.	TRBJ2-5
CASSIPGLTGELFF	TGTGCCAGTAGTATACCAGGGTTAACCGGGGAGCTGTTTTTT	.	TRBV19	.	TRBJ2-2
CASSYSLAGGPDTQYF	TGTGCCAGCAGTTACTCACTAGCGGGAGGGCCAGATACGCAGTATTTT	TRBD2	TRBV6-2/TRBV6-3	.	TRBJ2-3
CASSQVQQGMGEQFF	TGCGCCAGCAGCCAAGTACAACAGGGGATGGGTGAGCAGTTCTTC	TRBD1	TRBV4-1	.	TRBJ2-1
CASSIEAGRTDTQYF	TGTGCCAGTAGTATAGAAGCAGGGCGCACAGATACGCAGTATTTT	.	TRBV19	few	TRBJ2-3
CASSQAGVGQGLGNTEAFF	TGCGCCAGCAGCCAAGCAGGGGTCGGACAGGGTCTTGGGAACACTGAAGCTTTCTTT	TRBD1	TRBV4-3	.	TRBJ1-1
CASSLGGVGYGYTF	TGTGCCAGCAGCCTGGGCGGGGTCGGCTATGGCTACACCTTC	.	TRBV5-4	.	TRBJ1-2
CASSEDSLNTEAFF	TGTGCCAGCAGTGAAGACAGTTTGAACACTGAAGCTTTCTTT	.	TRBV2	.	TRBJ1-1
CAWSLAGDIKIPTGELFF	TGTGCCTGGAGTTTGGCAGGGGACATCAAAATTCCCACCGGGGAGCTGTTTTTT	.	TRBV30	.	TRBJ2-2
CASSFWMDSTGELFF	TGTGCCAGCAGTTTTTGGATGGACAGCACAGGGGAGCTGTTTTTT	.	TRBV28	.	TRBJ2-2
CASSLSSGTPTDTQYF	TGTGCCAGCAGTTTGTCTTCCGGGACTCCCACAGATACGCAGTATTTT	.	TRBV28	.	TRBJ2-3
CASSVDRAGYTF	TGTGCCAGCAGCGTGGACAGGGCTGGCTACACCTTC	TRBD1	TRBV9	.	TRBJ1-2
CSVVPGLEDDEQFF	TGCAGCGTTGTTCCGGGACTAGAGGATGATGAGCAGTTCTTC	TRBD2	TRBV29-1	.	TRBJ2-1
CASSHINPTAGGPSGNIQYF	TGCGCCAGCAGCCATATCAACCCAACGGCGGGAGGGCCGTCTGGAAACATTCAGTACTTC	TRBD2	TRBV4-3	.	TRBJ2-4
CASRSTGGSQPQHF	TGTGCCAGCAGATCGACAGGGGGAAGTCAGCCCCAGCATTTT	TRBD1	TRBV6-1	once	TRBJ1-5
CASRPPGRHSGNTIYF	TGTGCCAGCAGACCCCCCGGCAGACACTCTGGAAACACCATATATTTT	.	TRBV2	.	TRBJ1-3
CAWRDFGNTIYF	TGTGCCTGGAGAGACTTTGGAAACACCATATATTTT	.	TRBV30	.	TRBJ1-3
CASSGRGGDTGELFF	TGTGCCAGCAGCGGTAGGGGAGGGGACACCGGGGAGCTGTTTTTT	TRBD2	TRBV6-5	once	TRBJ2-2
CATSDRDKPGELFF	TGTGCCACCAGTGACCGGGACAAACCCGGGGAGCTGTTTTTT	.	TRBV24-1	.	TRBJ2-2
CASSYVNYEQYF	TGTGCCAGCAGCTACGTCAACTACGAGCAGTACTTC	.	TRBV2	.	TRBJ2-7
CASSGRGRGPTEAFF	TGCGCCAGCAGTGGCCGGGGCAGGGGCCCCACTGAAGCTTTCTTT	.	TRBV10-1	once	TRBJ1-1
CASSVSAGEGETQYF	TGTGCCAGCAGTGTATCCGCAGGGGAGGGGGAGACCCAGTACTTC	.	TRBV25-1	.	TRBJ2-5
CASSRAGGPENEQFF	TGTGCCAGTAGTAGAGCGGGAGGGCCTGAAAATGAGCAGTTCTTC	TRBD2	TRBV19	.	TRBJ2-1
CASRSETGRLDEKLFF	TGTGCCAGCAGAAGCGAGACAGGACGATTGGATGAAAAACTGTTTTTT	.	TRBV7-2	.	TRBJ1-4
CASRPGQANQETQYF	TGTGCCAGCCGGCCGGGACAGGCGAACCAAGAGACCCAGTACTTC	TRBD1	TRBV14	.	TRBJ2-5
CASSGIEQGAVGKLFF	TGTGCCAGCAGCGGAATAGAACAGGGGGCCGTTGGAAAACTGTTTTTT	TRBD1	TRBV5-6	.	TRBJ1-4
CASSPIRTEWTNTIYF	TGTGCCAGCAGCCCGATCCGGACAGAATGGACAAACACCATATATTTT	.	TRBV13	.	TRBJ1-3
CASSPPGWVLAGGSEQFF	TGTGCCAGCTCACCACCTGGTTGGGTACTAGCGGGGGGCAGTGAGCAGTTCTTC	TRBD2	TRBV18	once	TRBJ2-1
CASSTKGGTKKETQYF	TGTGCCAGCAGCACTAAGGGGGGGACGAAAAAAGAGACCCAGTACTTC	.	TRBV3-1/TRBV3-2	once	TRBJ2-5
CASTQGALREKLFF	TGTGCCAGCACACAGGGGGCTTTACGTGAAAAACTGTTTTTT	TRBD1	TRBV2	.	TRBJ1-4
CASSPRAGVSGELFF	TGTGCCAGCAGCCCCCGGGCGGGAGTGTCCGGGGAGCTGTTTTTT	TRBD2	TRBV11-3	.	TRBJ2-2
CASEGQPYSNQPQHF	TGTGCCAGCGAGGGACAGCCATATAGCAATCAGCCCCAGCATTTT	TRBD1	TRBV2	.	TRBJ1-5
CASSRQGINEKLFF	TGTGCCAGCAGCCGACAGGGGATTAATGAAAAACTGTTTTTT	TRBD1	TRBV9	.	TRBJ1-4
CASSPRQGLSNQPQHF	TGTGCCAGCAGTCCTAGACAGGGATTGAGCAATCAGCCCCAGCATTTT	TRBD1	TRBV27	.	TRBJ1-5
CASSPTTGGNTIYF	TGCGCCAGCAGCCCGACGACAGGGGGAAACACCATATATTTT	TRBD1	TRBV5-1	.	TRBJ1-3
CASSLQGGTGELFF	TGTGCCAGCAGCTTACAGGGTGGGACCGGGGAGCTGTTTTTT	.	TRBV5-4	once	TRBJ2-2
CASSQVIQLSYEQYF	TGCGCCAGCAGCCAAGTAATACAGCTCAGCTACGAGCAGTACTTC	.	TRBV4-1	.	TRBJ2-7
CATSSTGSNYGYTF	TGTGCCACCAGCAGCACAGGGAGTAACTATGGCTACACCTTC	.	TRBV15	.	TRBJ1-2
CAISETSGHTSTDTQYF	TGTGCCATCAGTGAGACTAGCGGGCATACTAGCACAGATACGCAGTATTTT	TRBD2	TRBV10-3	.	TRBJ2-3
CASRRQGARYGYTF	TGTGCCAGCAGACGACAGGGGGCTAGGTATGGCTACACCTTC	TRBD1	TRBV28	.	TRBJ1-2
CASSMGAGPYEQYF	TGTGCCAGTAGTATGGGGGCCGGTCCCTACGAGCAGTACTTC	.	TRBV19	few	TRBJ2-7